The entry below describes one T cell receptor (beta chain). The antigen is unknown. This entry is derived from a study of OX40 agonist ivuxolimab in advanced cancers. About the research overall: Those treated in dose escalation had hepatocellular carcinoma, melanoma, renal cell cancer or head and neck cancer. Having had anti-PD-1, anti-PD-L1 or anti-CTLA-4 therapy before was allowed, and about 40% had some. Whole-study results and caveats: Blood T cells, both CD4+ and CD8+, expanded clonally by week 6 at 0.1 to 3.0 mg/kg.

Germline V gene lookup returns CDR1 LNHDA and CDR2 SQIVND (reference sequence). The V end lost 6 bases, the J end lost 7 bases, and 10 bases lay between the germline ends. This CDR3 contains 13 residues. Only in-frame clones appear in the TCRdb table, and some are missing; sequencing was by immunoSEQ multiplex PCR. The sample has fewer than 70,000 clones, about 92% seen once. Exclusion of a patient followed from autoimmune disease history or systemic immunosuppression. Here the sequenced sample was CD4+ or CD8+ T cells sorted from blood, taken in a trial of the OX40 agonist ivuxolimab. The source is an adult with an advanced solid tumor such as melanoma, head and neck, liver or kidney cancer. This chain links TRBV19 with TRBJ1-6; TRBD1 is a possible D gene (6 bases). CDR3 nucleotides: TGTGCCAGTAGGCAGGGGTGGAATTCACCCCTCCACTTT. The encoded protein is CASRQGWNSPLHF.